The 16 T cell receptor beta chains listed next were all sequenced from one sample in a study of shared clonotypes between healthy human individuals (dated by TCRdb to the early 2020s). For the CD8 naive samples, CD45RO-negative cells were positively selected for CCR7, yielding a CD45RA+CCR7+ population from which TemRA cells were excluded. The protocol used for the library was the immunoSEQ multiplex PCR assay. In its TCRdb copy, this immuneACCESS table keeps in-frame sequences only and misses some clones. Where compared with another copy, unresolved V genes explain less than half of these, and the others have no known cause. The sample data list roughly 2.1 million clones, and more than 85% of these were observed just once. Under 2% of the sample is held by the ten biggest clonotypes. The source material was naive CD8+ T cells from PBMCs. The cell subset or site label, as the study defines it: CD45RA+CCR7+. These receptors were collected from a man between 18 and 35 years old in good health. Some clones in this sample may be carry-over from other donors' samples.

The CDR3 bases are TGTGCCAGCCTCCGGACAGGGTCCACCGGGGAGCTGTTTTTT. It specifies CASLRTGSTGELFF. The chain is built from TRBV2 and TRBJ2-2, with TRBD1 identical over 8 bases. Losses at the gene ends were 8 bases for V and 4 bases for J; bases not matched to a gene: 6. The CDR3 spans 14 residues. Germline CDR1 SNHLY, CDR2 FYNNEI.

This rearrangement joins TRBV13 to TRBJ2-7, with D perhaps given as TRBD1 or TRBD2 (5 bases each). The CDR3 contains 14 residues. Germline CDR1 reads PRHDT; CDR2 reads FYEKMQ (reference sequence). V was clipped by 4 bases and J by 5 bases, with 15 bases between them. CDR3 nucleotides: TGTGCCAGCAGCTCTTCCCTAAGGGGAGACGAGCAGTACTTC. It yields the protein CASSSSLRGDEQYF. Complete variable domain (other parts from reference TRBV13 and TRBJ2-7): AAGVIQSPRHLIKEKRETATLKCYPIPRHDTVYWYQQGPGQDPQFLISFYEKMQSDKGSIPDRFSAQQFSDYHSELNMSSLELGDSALYFCASSSSLRGDEQYFGPGTRLTVT.

The chain links TRBV29-1 to TRBJ2-5, with a possible D match to TRBD2 (5 bases). Germline CDR1 reads SQVTM; CDR2 reads ANQGSEA. The CDR3 has 15 amino acids. Trimming stripped 4 bases from V and 0 bases from J, with 15 bases between. CDR3 DNA sequence: TGCAGCGTTGTTGGCTACCCGGGGTACCAAGAGACCCAGTACTTC. Translating gives CSVVGYPGYQETQYF.

This chain joins TRBV27 and TRBJ2-5, with D hard to call. V lost 2 bases, J lost 7 bases, and 11 bases lay in between. Germline values: CDR1 MNHEY, CDR2 SMNVEV (reference sequence). The CDR3 sequence is 13 residues long. This CDR3 reads CASSLMAPGTQYF. The CDR3 DNA reads TGTGCCAGCAGTTTAATGGCCCCAGGGACCCAGTACTTC.

The chain couples TRBV29-1 to TRBJ2-1; TRBD2 matches at 10 bases. CDR1 is SQVTM, CDR2 ANQGSEA, per germline. Germline trimming cut 3 bases from V and 9 bases from J; bases unmatched to any gene: 11. The CDR3 contains 15 residues. CDR3 sequence: CSVEAESGRAGEQFF. In DNA, the CDR3 is TGCAGCGTTGAGGCTGAAAGCGGGAGGGCTGGTGAGCAGTTCTTC.

This sequence joins TRBV2 and TRBJ2-2, with 8 bases lining up with TRBD2. Germline CDR1 and CDR2: SNHLY and FYNNEI. V lost 8 bases to trimming and J lost 5 bases; unmatched junction nucleotides: 4. The CDR3 contains 13 residues. The CDR3 DNA sequence: TGTGCCAGCTCCGGACTAGCAACCGGGGAGCTGTTTTTT. Translation: CASSGLATGELFF. Full variable domain (missing parts from reference TRBV2 and TRBJ2-2): EPEVTQTPSHQVTQMGQEVILRCVPISNHLYFYWYRQILGQKVEFLVSFYNNEISEKSEIFDDQFSVERPDGSNFTLKIRSTKLEDSAMYFCASSGLATGELFFGEGSRLTVL.

This clone was detected once. V and J are TRBV4-3 and TRBJ2-1, with 7 bases lining up with TRBD2. From germline, CDR1 is LGHNA and CDR2 YSLEER. CDR3 length: 14 residues. V lost 4 bases, J lost 9 bases, and 9 bases stayed unmatched. CDR3 sequence (DNA): TGCGCCAGCAGCCTTAGACTAGCATCGGTTGAGCAGTTCTTC. The encoded protein is CASSLRLASVEQFF.

J is TRBJ2-7 and V is TRBV4-1; TRBD1 matches at 7 bases. The V and J ends lost 1 base and 4 bases, in that order; junction bases with no gene match: 7. The CDR3 extends over 15 amino acids. In germline, CDR1 is MGHRA, CDR2 YSYEKL. CDR3 DNA: TGCGCCAGCAGCCAAGTGGGGACAGCTAAATACGAGCAGTACTTC. Translation: CASSQVGTAKYEQYF.

This rearrangement joins TRBV30 to TRBJ1-1; D is possibly TRBD1 (6 bases). This CDR3 has 13 residues. Germline V gene lookup returns CDR1 GTSNPN and CDR2 SVGIG (reference sequence). V was trimmed by 0 bases and J by 6 bases, leaving 11 bases between them. The CDR3 nucleotides read TGTGCCTGGAGTGTAACAGGGTTTTCTGAAGCTTTCTTT. It yields the protein CAWSVTGFSEAFF.

V usage is TRBV29-1 and J usage is TRBJ2-7; 7 nucleotides agree with TRBD2. The trim removed 4 bases at V and 6 bases at J, leaving 3 bases unmatched. CDR1 is SQVTM, CDR2 ANQGSEA, per germline. The length of the CDR3 is 11 residues. CDR3 region: CSVVGGSEQYF. CDR3 coding DNA: TGCAGCGTTGTGGGGGGGTCCGAGCAGTACTTC.

The chain links TRBV4-3 to TRBJ1-2; unclear D gene. Trimming removed 1 base from V and 0 bases from J, with 9 bases in between. The CDR3 extends over 15 amino acids. Germline V gene sequence: CDR1 LGHNA, CDR2 YSLEER. The CDR3 loop is CASSQGPVPNYGYTF. CDR3 in DNA: TGCGCCAGCAGCCAAGGGCCAGTTCCTAACTATGGCTACACCTTC.

The rearrangement links TRBV7-8 to TRBJ2-7, with 7 bases identical to TRBD1. Germline V lookup: CDR1 SGHVS, CDR2 FQNEAQ. The CDR3 spans 16 residues. The ends lost 4 bases at V and 6 bases at J; junction bases unmatched: 15. The CDR3 DNA reads TGTGCCAGCAGCTATACCGGGACAGAACCGACGGGCGAGCAGTACTTC. As protein: CASSYTGTEPTGEQYF.

The gene calls are TRBV13 and TRBJ2-7; TRBD1 agrees at 7 bases. This CDR3 has 14 amino acids. The ends lost 5 bases at V and 2 bases at J; junction bases unmatched: 6. The germline gives CDR1 PRHDT, CDR2 FYEKMQ (reference sequence). CDR3: CASSATGAPYEQYF. In DNA form, the CDR3 reads TGTGCCAGCAGCGCAACAGGGGCCCCCTACGAGCAGTACTTC.

This chain connects TRBV7-8 to TRBJ2-6, with D tentatively TRBD2 (5 bases). This CDR3 spans 18 amino acids. Germline assignment: CDR1 SGHVS and CDR2 FQNEAQ. Deletions cut 3 bases from V and 0 bases from J, with 15 bases between. CDR3 coding DNA: TGTGCCAGCAGCTTGCCCACCGGGATTGACTCTGGGGCCAACGTCCTGACTTTC. It specifies CASSLPTGIDSGANVLTF.

This rearrangement joins TRBV27 to TRBJ1-1; unclear D gene. V was cut by 1 base and J by 1 base, with 13 bases left in between. This CDR3 contains 16 residues. Per the germline V gene, CDR1 is MNHEY and CDR2 is SMNVEV (reference sequence). The DNA of the CDR3 is TGTGCCAGCAGTTTATATTTCGGAGTCACGAACACTGAAGCTTTCTTT. It specifies CASSLYFGVTNTEAFF.

The chain joins TRBV25-1 to TRBJ2-5; D not resolved. The germline V and J ends were trimmed by 4 bases and 3 bases, with 9 bases remaining between them. Germline CDR1 MGHDK, CDR2 SYGVNS. This CDR3 has 13 residues. The CDR3 nucleotides are TGTGCCAGCAGTGCAACGAGGAAAGAGACCCAGTACTTC. This encodes CASSATRKETQYF.